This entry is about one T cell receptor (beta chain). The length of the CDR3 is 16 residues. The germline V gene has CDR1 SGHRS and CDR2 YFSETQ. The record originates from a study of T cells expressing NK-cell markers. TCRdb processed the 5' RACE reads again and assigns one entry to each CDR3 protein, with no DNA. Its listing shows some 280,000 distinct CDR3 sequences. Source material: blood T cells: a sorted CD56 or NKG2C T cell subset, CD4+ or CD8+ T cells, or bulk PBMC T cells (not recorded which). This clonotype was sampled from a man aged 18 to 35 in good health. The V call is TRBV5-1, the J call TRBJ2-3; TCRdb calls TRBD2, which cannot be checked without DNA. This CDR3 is CASSLGQGSPADTQYF.